The 8 T cell receptor beta chains given below trace back to one sample, sequenced in a study of blood T cell repertoires in COVID-19. The method was immunoSEQ multiplex PCR; TCRdb's version includes in-frame clones alone and lacks a portion of them. The sample yields about 120,000 clones, around 80% seen once. Sample: peripheral blood. The receptors were sampled from a man aged 55-75 years with active or convalescent COVID-19.

The chain couples TRBV5-1 to TRBJ2-5; perhaps TRBD2 as D (6 bases). In germline, CDR1 is SGHRS, CDR2 YFSETQ. V lost 1 base, J lost 5 bases, and 12 bases lay in between. This CDR3 spans 14 amino acids. The CDR3 here is CASSLWGVRETQYF. The CDR3 nucleotides are TGCGCCAGCAGCTTGTGGGGGGTAAGGGAGACCCAGTACTTC.

V is TRBV6-2 or TRBV6-3 and J is TRBJ2-7, with D possibly being TRBD1 (5 bases). The CDR3 spans 13 residues. V lost 6 bases, J lost 5 bases, and 14 bases lay in between. Germline loops: CDR1 MNHEY, CDR2 SVGEGT. This CDR3 is CASSPGQRDEQYF. As DNA, the CDR3 is TGTGCCAGCAGCCCAGGACAACGGGACGAGCAGTACTTC.

The chain is built from TRBV6-5 and TRBJ2-7, with TRBD1 identical over 9 bases. This CDR3 contains 13 residues. V was pared by 6 bases and J by 5 bases, with 5 bases of the junction left unmatched. CDR1 and CDR2 from the germline V gene are MNHEY and SVGAGI. The chain's CDR3 is CASSGTGIDEQYF. The CDR3 region has the DNA TGTGCCAGCAGCGGGACAGGGATTGACGAGCAGTACTTC.

The chain employs TRBV28 and TRBJ1-2, with 8 bases matching TRBD1. This CDR3 spans 18 amino acids. J was trimmed by 0 bases and V by 7 bases; bases with no gene match: 16. CDR1 and CDR2 from the germline V gene are MDHEN and SYDVKM. Here the CDR3 reads CASILSGGQGPSNYGYTF. CDR3 DNA sequence: TGTGCCAGCATCCTTTCGGGTGGACAGGGACCTTCTAACTATGGCTACACCTTC.

CDR3 amino acids: CASSLGVTDTQYF. In DNA form, the CDR3 reads TGTGCCAGCAGCTTAGGAGTTACAGATACGCAGTATTTT. V usage is TRBV7-9 and J usage is TRBJ2-3; no clear D. V shed 1 base and J shed 3 bases, with 5 bases lying between them. Germline-derived CDR1 and CDR2 are SEHNR and FQNEAQ (reference sequence). The CDR3 runs 13 residues.

V usage is TRBV29-1 and J usage is TRBJ2-2; 8 nucleotides line up with TRBD2. This CDR3 comprises 14 residues. From germline, CDR1 is SQVTM and CDR2 ANQGSEA. The V gene end was trimmed by 7 bases and the J gene end by 1 base; junction bases not matched to a gene: 5. The CDR3, as DNA: TGCAGCGCCGGCGCGGGGGGGAACACCGGGGAGCTGTTTTTT. Translating gives CSAGAGGNTGELFF.

V usage is TRBV19 and J usage is TRBJ2-2, with D hard to call. CDR3 size: 14 residues. The V end was cut by 3 bases, the J end by 6 bases, with 11 bases between. Per germline, CDR1 LNHDA and CDR2 SQIVND (reference sequence). CDR3 amino acids: CASSMTATPGELFF. The CDR3 region has the DNA TGTGCCAGTAGTATGACTGCCACCCCCGGGGAGCTGTTTTTT.

In its sample, this clone was seen many times. V and J are TRBV7-8 and TRBJ2-3; D possibly corresponds to TRBD2 (5 bases). Germline-derived CDR1 and CDR2 are SGHVS and FQNEAQ. This CDR3 is 16 amino acids long. V was cut by 2 bases and J by 4 bases, with 16 bases left in between. CDR3 sequence: CASSLSEAAAADTQYF. The CDR3 coding sequence is TGTGCCAGCAGCTTATCCGAAGCGGCGGCAGCAGATACGCAGTATTTT.